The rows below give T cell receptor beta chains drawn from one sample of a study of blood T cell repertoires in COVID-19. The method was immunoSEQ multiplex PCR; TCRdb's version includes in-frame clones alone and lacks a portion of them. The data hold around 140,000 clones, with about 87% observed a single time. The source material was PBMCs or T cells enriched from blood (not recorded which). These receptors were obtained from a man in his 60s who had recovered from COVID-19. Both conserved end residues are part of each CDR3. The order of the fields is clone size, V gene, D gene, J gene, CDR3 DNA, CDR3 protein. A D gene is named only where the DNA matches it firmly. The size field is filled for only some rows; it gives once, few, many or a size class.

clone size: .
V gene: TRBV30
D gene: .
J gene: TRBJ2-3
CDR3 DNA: TGTGCCTGGAGTGTTCTAGGGGTGGCAGATACGCAGTATTTT
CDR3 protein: CAWSVLGVADTQYF

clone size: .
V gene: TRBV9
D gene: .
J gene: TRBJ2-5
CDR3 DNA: TGTGCCAGCAGCGTAGGCGGAGAGCAAGAGACCCAGTACTTC
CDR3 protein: CASSVGGEQETQYF

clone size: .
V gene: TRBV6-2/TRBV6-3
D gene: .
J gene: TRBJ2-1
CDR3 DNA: TGTGCCAGCAGTTCCCCCTTTCGGGGGGCACCCAATGAGCAGTTCTTC
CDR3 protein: CASSSPFRGAPNEQFF

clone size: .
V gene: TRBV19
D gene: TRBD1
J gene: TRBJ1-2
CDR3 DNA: TGTGCCAGTAGTCCCGGGACAGGGACGAACTATGGCTACACCTTC
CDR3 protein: CASSPGTGTNYGYTF

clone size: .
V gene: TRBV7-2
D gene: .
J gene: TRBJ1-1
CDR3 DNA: TGTGCCAGCAGCTATTCTGCGGGCGCTGAAGCTTTCTTT
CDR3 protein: CASSYSAGAEAFF

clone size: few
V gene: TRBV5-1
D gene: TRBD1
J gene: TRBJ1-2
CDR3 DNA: TGCGCCAGCAGCTTATCGGGACAGGGAGGGTATGGCTACACCTTC
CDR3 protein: CASSLSGQGGYGYTF

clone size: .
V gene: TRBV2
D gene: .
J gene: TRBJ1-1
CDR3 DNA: TGTGCCAGCATGCTTAGGGAGTTCAACACTGAAGCTTTCTTT
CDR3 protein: CASMLREFNTEAFF

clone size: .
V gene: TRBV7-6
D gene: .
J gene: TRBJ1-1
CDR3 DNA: TGTGCCAGCAGCTTAGGGGGGGGGAACACTGAAGCTTTCTTT
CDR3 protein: CASSLGGGNTEAFF

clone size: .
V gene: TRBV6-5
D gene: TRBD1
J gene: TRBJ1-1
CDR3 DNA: TGTGCCAGCACCGGGACAGGGGTAACTGAAGCTTTCTTT
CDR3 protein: CASTGTGVTEAFF

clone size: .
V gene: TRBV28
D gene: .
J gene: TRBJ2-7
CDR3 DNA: TGTGCCAGCAGTTCACCGCGCTACGAGCAGTACTTC
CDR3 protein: CASSSPRYEQYF

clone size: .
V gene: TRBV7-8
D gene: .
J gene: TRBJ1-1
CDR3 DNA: TGTGCCAGCAGCTCCCAGGGCGGGGACACTGAAGCTTTCTTT
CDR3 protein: CASSSQGGDTEAFF

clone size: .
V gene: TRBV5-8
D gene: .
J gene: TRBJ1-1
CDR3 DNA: TGTGCCAGCAGCCGCACCAGGGTGCGCACTGAAGCTTTCTTT
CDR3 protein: CASSRTRVRTEAFF

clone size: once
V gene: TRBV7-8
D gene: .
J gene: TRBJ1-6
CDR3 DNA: TGTGCCAGCAGCTTAAACAGGAATTCACCCCTCCACTTT
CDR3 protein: CASSLNRNSPLHF

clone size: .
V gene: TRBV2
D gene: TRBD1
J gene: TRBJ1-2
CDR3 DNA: TGTGCCAGCAGTGCGGACGGGACAGCAGCTAACTATGGCTACACCTTC
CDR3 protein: CASSADGTAANYGYTF

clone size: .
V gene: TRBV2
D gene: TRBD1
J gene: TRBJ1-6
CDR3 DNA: TGTGCCAGCAGCGGACAGGGGGCGGGTTCACCCCTCCACTTT
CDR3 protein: CASSGQGAGSPLHF

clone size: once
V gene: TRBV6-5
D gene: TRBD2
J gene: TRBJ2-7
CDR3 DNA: TGTGCCAGCAGTCTTGGGACGGGGGGCTACGAGCAGTACTTC
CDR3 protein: CASSLGTGGYEQYF

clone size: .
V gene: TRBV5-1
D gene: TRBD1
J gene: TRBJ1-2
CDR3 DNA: TGCGCCAGCAGCTCCGGGACAGGGGATCTCGGTGGCTACACCTTC
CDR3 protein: CASSSGTGDLGGYTF

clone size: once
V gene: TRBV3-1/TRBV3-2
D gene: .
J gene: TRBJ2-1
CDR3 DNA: TGTGCCAGCAGCCAGGGTGGCGGTTTGTTCTTC
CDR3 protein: CASSQGGGLFF

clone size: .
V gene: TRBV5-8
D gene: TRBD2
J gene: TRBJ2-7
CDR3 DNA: TGTGCCAGCAGCTCCTCTTGGTCTAGCGGCTACGAGCAGTACTTC
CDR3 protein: CASSSSWSSGYEQYF

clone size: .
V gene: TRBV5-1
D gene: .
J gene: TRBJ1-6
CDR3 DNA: TGCGCCAGCAGCTATGCGGGGGCTAGTAATTCACCCCTCCACTTT
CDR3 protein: CASSYAGASNSPLHF

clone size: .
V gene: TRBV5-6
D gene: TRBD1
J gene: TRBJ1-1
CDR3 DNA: TGTGCCAGCAGCTTCCGGGACAGGGGTTCTGAAGCTTTCTTT
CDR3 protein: CASSFRDRGSEAFF

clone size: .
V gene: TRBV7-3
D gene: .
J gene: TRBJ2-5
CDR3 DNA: TGTGCCAGCAGCTTAGGGGGGCAAGAGACCCAGTACTTC
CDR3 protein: CASSLGGQETQYF

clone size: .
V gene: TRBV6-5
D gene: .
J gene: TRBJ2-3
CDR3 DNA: TGTGCCAGCCGCAGGGCAGATACGCAGTATTTT
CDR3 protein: CASRRADTQYF

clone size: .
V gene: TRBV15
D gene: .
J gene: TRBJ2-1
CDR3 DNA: TGTGCCACCAGCAGTATGTCCAATGAGCAGTTCTTC
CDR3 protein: CATSSMSNEQFF

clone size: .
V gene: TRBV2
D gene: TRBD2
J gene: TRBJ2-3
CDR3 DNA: TGTGCCAGCAGTGTAAAGCGGGGGACCTCTTTTTATACGCAGTATTTT
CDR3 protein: CASSVKRGTSFYTQYF

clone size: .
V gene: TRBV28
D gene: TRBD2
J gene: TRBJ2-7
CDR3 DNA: TGTGCCAGCAGATTTAGCGGGGGGGCCTACGAGCAGTACTTC
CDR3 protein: CASRFSGGAYEQYF

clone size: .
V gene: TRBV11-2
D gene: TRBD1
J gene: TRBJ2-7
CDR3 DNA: TGTGCCAGCAGCTCGACAGGGGCGACCTACGAGCAGTACTTC
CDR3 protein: CASSSTGATYEQYF

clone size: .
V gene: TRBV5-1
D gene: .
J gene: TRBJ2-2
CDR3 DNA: TGCGCCAGCAGCACGCAGGGTATCGGGGAGCTGTTTTTT
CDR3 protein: CASSTQGIGELFF

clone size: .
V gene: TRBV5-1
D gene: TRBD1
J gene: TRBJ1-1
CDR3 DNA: TGCGCCAGCAGCCGGACAGGGCAGGGCACTGAAGCTTTCTTT
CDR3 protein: CASSRTGQGTEAFF

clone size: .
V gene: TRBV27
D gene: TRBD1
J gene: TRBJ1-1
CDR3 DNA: TGTGCCAGCGGGATAATAGGGGGCGGCGACACTGAAGCTTTCTTT
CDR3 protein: CASGIIGGGDTEAFF

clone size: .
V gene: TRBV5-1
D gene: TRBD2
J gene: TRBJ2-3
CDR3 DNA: TGCGCCAGTTCCACTAGCAGCGGGGGTTTTGGCACAGATACGCAGTATTTT
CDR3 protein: CASSTSSGGFGTDTQYF

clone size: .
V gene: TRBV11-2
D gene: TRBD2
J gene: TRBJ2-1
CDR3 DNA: TGTGCCAGCAGCACCCAGACTAGCTTGGGGCAGTTCTTC
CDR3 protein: CASSTQTSLGQFF

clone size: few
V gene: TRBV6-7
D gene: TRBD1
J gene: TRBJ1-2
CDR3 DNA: TGTGCCAGCAGTTACAAGGGACAGGGGGAGGTTGGCTACACCTTC
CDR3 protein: CASSYKGQGEVGYTF

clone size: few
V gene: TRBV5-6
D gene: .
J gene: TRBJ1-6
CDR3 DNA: TGTGCCAGCAGTCCCGACAGGCCAGGGTCACCCCTCCACTTT
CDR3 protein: CASSPDRPGSPLHF

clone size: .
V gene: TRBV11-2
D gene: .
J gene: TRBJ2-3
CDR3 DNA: TGTGCCAGCAGCTACTATAGGGGACATAACACAGATACGCAGTATTTT
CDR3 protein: CASSYYRGHNTDTQYF

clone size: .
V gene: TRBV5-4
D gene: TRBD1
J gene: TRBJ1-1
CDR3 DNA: TGTGCCAGCAGCTTGAGGACAGGTTTGCCTGAAGCTTTCTTT
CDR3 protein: CASSLRTGLPEAFF

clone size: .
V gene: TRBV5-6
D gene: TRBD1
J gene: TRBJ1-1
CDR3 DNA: TGTGCCAGCAGCCTCCAGGGACAGCAAGCTTTCTTT
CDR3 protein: CASSLQGQQAFF

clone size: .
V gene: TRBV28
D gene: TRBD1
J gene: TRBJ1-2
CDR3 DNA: TGTGCCAGCACGACTCCGGGACAGGGCGTCCATGGCTACACCTTC
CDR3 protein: CASTTPGQGVHGYTF

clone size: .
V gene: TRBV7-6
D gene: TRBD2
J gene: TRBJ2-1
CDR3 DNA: TGTGCCAGCAGCTTAGATTCAACTAGCGGGAGGGGTGAGCAGTTCTTC
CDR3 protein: CASSLDSTSGRGEQFF

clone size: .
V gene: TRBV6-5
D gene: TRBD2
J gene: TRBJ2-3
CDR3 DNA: TGTGCCAGCAGTTTCCTATTTAGCGGGGGAGATACGCAGTATTTT
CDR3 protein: CASSFLFSGGDTQYF

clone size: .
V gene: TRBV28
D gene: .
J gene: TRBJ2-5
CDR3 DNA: TGTGCCAGCGCTGGGCAGGGCCAAGAGACCCAGTACTTC
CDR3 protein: CASAGQGQETQYF

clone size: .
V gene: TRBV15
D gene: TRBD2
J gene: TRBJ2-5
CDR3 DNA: TGTGCCACCAGCAGTACGCCGGGACTATCTTTGGAGACCCAGTACTTC
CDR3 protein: CATSSTPGLSLETQYF

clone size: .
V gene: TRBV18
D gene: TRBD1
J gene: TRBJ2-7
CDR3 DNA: TGTGCCAGCTCGCCAGGACAGGGTTCGGCCGAGCAGTACTTC
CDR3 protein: CASSPGQGSAEQYF

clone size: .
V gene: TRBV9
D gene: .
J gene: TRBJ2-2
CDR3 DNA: TGTGCCAGCAGCGCCTTTTTGGGCAACACCGGGGAGCTGTTTTTT
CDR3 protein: CASSAFLGNTGELFF

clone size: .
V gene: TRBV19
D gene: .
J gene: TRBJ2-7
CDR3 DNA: TGTGCCAGCCGCCGGGACTCCTTATTCGGCGAGCAGTACTTC
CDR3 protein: CASRRDSLFGEQYF

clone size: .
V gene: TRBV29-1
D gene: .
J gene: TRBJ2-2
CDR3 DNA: TGCAGCACCTTTCGGACTGGCAACACCGGGGAGCTGTTTTTT
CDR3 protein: CSTFRTGNTGELFF

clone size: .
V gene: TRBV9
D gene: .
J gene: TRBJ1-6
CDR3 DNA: TGTGCCAGCAGCGTAGGTGAGGGCTTGGGTTCACCCCTCCACTTT
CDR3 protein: CASSVGEGLGSPLHF

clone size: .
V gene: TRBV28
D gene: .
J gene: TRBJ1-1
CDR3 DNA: TGTGCCACCAATGGAGTTATCCAAGCTTTCTTT
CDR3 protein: CATNGVIQAFF

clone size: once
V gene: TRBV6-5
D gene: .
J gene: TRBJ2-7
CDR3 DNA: TGTGCCAGCAGTTACCGTTTTGGCTCTAGCTCCTACGAGCAGTACTTC
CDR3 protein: CASSYRFGSSSYEQYF

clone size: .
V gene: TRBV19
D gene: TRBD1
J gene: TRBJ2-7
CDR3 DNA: TGTGCCAGTAGTATCAGGGGGCAATCCTACGAGCAGTACTTC
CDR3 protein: CASSIRGQSYEQYF

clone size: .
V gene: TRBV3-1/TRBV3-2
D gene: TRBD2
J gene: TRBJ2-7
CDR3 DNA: TGTGCCAGCACTAGCGGGAGGAACTACGAGCAGTACTTC
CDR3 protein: CASTSGRNYEQYF